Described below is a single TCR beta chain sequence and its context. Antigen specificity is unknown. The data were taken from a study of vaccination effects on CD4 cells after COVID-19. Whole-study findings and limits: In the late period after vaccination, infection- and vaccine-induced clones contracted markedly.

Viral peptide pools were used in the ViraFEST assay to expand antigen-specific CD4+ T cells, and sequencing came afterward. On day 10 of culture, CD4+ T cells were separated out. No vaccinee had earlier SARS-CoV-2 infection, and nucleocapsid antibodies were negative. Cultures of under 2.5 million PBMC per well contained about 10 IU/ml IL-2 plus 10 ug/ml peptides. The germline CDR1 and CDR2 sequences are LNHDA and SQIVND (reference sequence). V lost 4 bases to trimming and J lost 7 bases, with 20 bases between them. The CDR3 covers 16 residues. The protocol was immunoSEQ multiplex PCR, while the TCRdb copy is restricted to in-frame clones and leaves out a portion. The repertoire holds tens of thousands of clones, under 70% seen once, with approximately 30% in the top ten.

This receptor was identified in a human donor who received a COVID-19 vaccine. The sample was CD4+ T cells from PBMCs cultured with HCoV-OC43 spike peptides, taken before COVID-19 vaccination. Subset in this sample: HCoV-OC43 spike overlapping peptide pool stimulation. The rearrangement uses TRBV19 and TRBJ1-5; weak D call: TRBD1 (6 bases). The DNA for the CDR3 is TGTGCCAGTAGTACCTACGCACAGGGTGTCCGCCAGCCCCAGCATTTT. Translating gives CASSTYAQGVRQPQHF.